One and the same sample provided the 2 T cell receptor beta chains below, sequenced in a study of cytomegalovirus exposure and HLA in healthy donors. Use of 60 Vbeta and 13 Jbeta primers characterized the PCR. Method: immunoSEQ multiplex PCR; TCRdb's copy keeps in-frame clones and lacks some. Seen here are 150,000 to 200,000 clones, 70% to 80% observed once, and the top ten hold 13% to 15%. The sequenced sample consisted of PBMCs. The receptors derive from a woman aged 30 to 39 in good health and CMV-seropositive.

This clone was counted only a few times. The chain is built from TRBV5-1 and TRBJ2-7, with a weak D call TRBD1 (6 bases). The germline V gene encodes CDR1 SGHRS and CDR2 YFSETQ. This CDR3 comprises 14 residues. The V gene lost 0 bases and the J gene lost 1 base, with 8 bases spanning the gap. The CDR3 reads CASSLAGESYEQYF. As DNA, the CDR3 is TGCGCCAGCAGCTTGGCAGGGGAGTCCTACGAGCAGTACTTC.

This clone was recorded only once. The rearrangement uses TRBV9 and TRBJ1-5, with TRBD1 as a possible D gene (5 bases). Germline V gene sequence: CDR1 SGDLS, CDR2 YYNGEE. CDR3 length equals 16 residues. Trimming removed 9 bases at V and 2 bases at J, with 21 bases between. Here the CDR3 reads CAIGGDPIEGNQPQHF. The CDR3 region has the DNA TGTGCCATAGGAGGGGACCCTATAGAAGGCAATCAGCCCCAGCATTTT.